Presented here are 8 T cell receptor beta chains from one specimen sequenced in a study of blood T cell repertoires in COVID-19 (dated by TCRdb to 2020 to 2021). The method was the immunoSEQ multiplex PCR assay. TCRdb carries this immuneACCESS record with in-frame sequences only. Its versions omit some clonotypes, under half of them owing to an unresolved V gene in the studies checked, with the rest unexplained. The sample table holds 150,000 to 200,000 clones, of which about 80% were seen once. Over 13% of the sample belongs to the ten largest clones. Sequenced material: PBMCs or T cells enriched from blood (not recorded which). The receptors stem from a man in his fifties or sixties who had been exposed to COVID-19.

The chain carries TRBV21-1 and TRBJ2-7; TRBD2 reflects the table's D call only, with no check against the DNA. TRBV21-1 is a known pseudogene. The CDR3 length is 16 residues. CDR3: CASSPQARFGPYEQYF. The CDR3 DNA sequence: TGTGCCAGCAGCCCTCAAGCCCGATTTGGTCCCTACGAGCAGTACTTC.

This sequence joins TRBV15 and TRBJ2-7, with TRBD2 matching 16 bases. From germline, CDR1 is LNHNV and CDR2 YYDKDF (reference sequence). The CDR3 consists of 19 residues. Germline trimming cut 2 bases from V and 3 bases from J; bases unmatched to any gene: 10. The CDR3 loop is CATSRSLGLAGGPIYEQYF. The CDR3 DNA follows: TGTGCCACCAGCAGATCCCTGGGACTAGCGGGAGGGCCTATCTACGAGCAGTACTTC.

The chain combines TRBV5-1 with TRBJ1-2; 8 bases are shared with TRBD1. V shed 5 bases, J shed 4 bases, and the junction held 4 bases outside the gene matches. Germline V gene lookup returns CDR1 SGHRS and CDR2 YFSETQ. This CDR3 contains 13 residues. DNA of the CDR3: TGCGCCAGCAGTGCCACAGGGGGCTATGGCTACACCTTC. Its protein is CASSATGGYGYTF.

The chain has TRBV29-1 and TRBJ1-4; D is perhaps TRBD1 (5 bases). CDR1 is SQVTM and CDR2 is ANQGSEA in the germline V gene. This CDR3 spans 13 amino acids. Trimming shortened V by 3 bases and J by 8 bases, and 13 bases separated the two germline ends. Here the CDR3 reads CSVEPQGGEKLFF. Here the CDR3 DNA reads TGCAGCGTTGAGCCGCAGGGTGGGGAAAAACTGTTTTTT.

The V gene is TRBV21-1, the J gene TRBJ2-7; the table names TRBD1, a call not compared with the DNA. TRBV21-1 is recorded as a pseudogene. The CDR3 loop spans 15 amino acids. In DNA, the CDR3 is TGTGCCAGCAGCAACCGGGACAGGGGGTTCTACGAGCAGTACTTC. Amino acid sequence: CASSNRDRGFYEQYF.

This clone was seen a handful of times. The genes are TRBV20-1 and TRBJ2-2; D possibly corresponds to TRBD2 (5 bases). The V gene lost 3 bases and the J gene lost 8 bases, with 16 bases spanning the gap. Germline V lookup: CDR1 DFQATT, CDR2 SNEGSKA (reference sequence). The CDR3 contains 14 residues. CDR3 DNA: TGCAGTGCTAGTTCATTTTCGGGGTCGGGGGAGCTGTTTTTT. Translated: CSASSFSGSGELFF.

V is TRBV5-4 and J is TRBJ1-2; 12 positions agree with TRBD1. Germline V gene lookup returns CDR1 SGHNT and CDR2 YYREEE (reference sequence). Trimming took 4 bases from V and 3 from J; bases not matched to a gene: 10. This CDR3 comprises 17 residues. The CDR3 region has the DNA TGTGCCAGCAGCCTAGAGGGACAGGGGGCTCAGTACTATGGCTACACCTTC. As protein: CASSLEGQGAQYYGYTF.

The CDR3 region is CASSMARQGAAYEQYF. For the CDR3, the DNA is TGTGCCAGTAGTATGGCCCGCCAAGGTGCGGCCTACGAGCAGTACTTC. V is TRBV19 and J is TRBJ2-7; D gene unclear. Germline V gene lookup returns CDR1 LNHDA and CDR2 SQIVND (reference sequence). With 3 bases removed from V and 2 bases from J, the gap between germline ends came to 17 bases. This CDR3 has 16 amino acids.